The 11 T cell receptor beta chains below come from one sample, sequenced in a study of blood T cell repertoires in COVID-19. Here immunoSEQ multiplex PCR was the method, and the copy in TCRdb shows in-frame clones only, minus some. Of roughly 290,000 clones detected, about 85% appear once; the ten largest clones hold over 3.5%. The sequenced sample consisted of peripheral blood. All receptors derive from a woman in her forties or fifties with active or convalescent COVID-19.

This clone is a singleton in its sample. The chain has TRBV28 and TRBJ2-3; TRBD2 agrees at 11 bases. The CDR3 covers 15 residues. After removal of 4 bases from V and 0 bases from J, the junction contained 0 bases not matched to a gene. Germline assignment: CDR1 MDHEN and CDR2 SYDVKM. CDR3 protein: CASSWTSGSTDTQYF. CDR3 coding DNA: TGTGCCAGCAGTTGGACTAGCGGGAGCACAGATACGCAGTATTTT. Full variable domain (remainder filled in from reference TRBV28 and TRBJ2-3): DVKVTQSSRYLVKRTGEKVFLECVQDMDHENMFWYRQDPGLGLRLIYFSYDVKMKEKGDIPEGYSVSREKKERFSLILESASTNQTSMYLCASSWTSGSTDTQYFGPGTRLTVL.

This rearrangement joins TRBV15 to TRBJ2-5; 10 nucleotides agree with TRBD1. The CDR3 spans 13 residues. Germline V gives CDR1 LNHNV, CDR2 YYDKDF (reference sequence). V was clipped by 5 bases and J by 4 bases; unmatched bases: 1. CDR3 region: CATSGQGVETQYF. The CDR3 DNA is TGTGCCACCAGCGGACAGGGGGTAGAGACCCAGTACTTC.

The rearrangement uses TRBV7-8 and TRBJ1-5; the match to TRBD1 covers 8 bases. Germline CDR1 reads SGHVS; CDR2 reads FQNEAQ. The J segment lost 11 bases and the V segment lost 1 base, leaving 13 bases of the junction unmatched. This CDR3 region has 16 residues. CDR3: CASSLDVGTGLRSQHF. The CDR3 region has the DNA TGTGCCAGCAGCTTAGACGTCGGGACAGGACTCAGGTCCCAGCATTTT.

The chain carries TRBV27 and TRBJ2-4, with 7 bases identical to TRBD2. Per germline, CDR1 MNHEY and CDR2 SMNVEV (reference sequence). The CDR3 spans 17 residues. The V and J ends lost 0 bases and 2 bases, in that order; junction bases with no gene match: 7. CDR3 in DNA: TGTGCCAGCAGTTTATCAGGATTGGGGGGGACCAAAAACATTCAGTACTTC. The encoded protein is CASSLSGLGGTKNIQYF.

The V gene is TRBV27, the J gene TRBJ1-5, with a tentative D call TRBD1 (5 bases). Germline CDR1 reads MNHEY; CDR2 reads SMNVEV (reference sequence). The V end was cut by 8 bases, the J end by 6 bases, with 17 bases between. This CDR3 comprises 14 residues. As DNA, the CDR3 is TGTGCCAGCCGGCGGGCGGGAGGGGTTCAGCCCCAGCATTTT. Translating it yields CASRRAGGVQPQHF.

The chain carries TRBV9 and TRBJ2-1, with D hard to call. The CDR3 is 11 amino acids. Germline CDR1 SGDLS, CDR2 YYNGEE. V gave up 5 bases and J gave up 5 bases, with 5 bases separating them. CDR3 DNA sequence: TGTGCCAGCAGTGTTAACAATGAGCAGTTCTTC. Translation: CASSVNNEQFF.

The chain has TRBV5-1 and TRBJ1-6, with D unclear. The V gene lost 4 bases and the J gene lost 7 bases, with 15 bases spanning the gap. The CDR3 length is 15 residues. The germline CDR1 and CDR2 sequences are SGHRS and YFSETQ. As DNA, the CDR3 is TGCGCCAGCAGCAAGGTGGTCGTCGGGAATTCACCCCTCCACTTT. Protein sequence: CASSKVVVGNSPLHF.

The V gene is TRBV2, the J gene TRBJ2-1; TRBD2 matches at 8 bases. This CDR3 is built from 14 residues. From germline, CDR1 is SNHLY and CDR2 FYNNEI. Losses at the gene ends were 5 bases for V and 10 bases for J; bases not matched to a gene: 10. DNA of the CDR3: TGTGCCAGCAGTTTGCCGGGAGGGCCTAGGGAGCAGTTCTTC. Protein product: CASSLPGGPREQFF.

This rearrangement joins TRBV11-2 to TRBJ1-2, with D perhaps TRBD1 (6 bases). Germline V CDR1 and CDR2: SGHAT, FQNNGV. The CDR3 is made up of 14 amino acids. Deletions cut 4 bases from V and 2 bases from J, with 11 bases between. As DNA, the CDR3 is TGTGCCAGCAGCTCCCGGACAGCCAACTATGGCTACACCTTC. This gives the protein CASSSRTANYGYTF.

The rearrangement uses TRBV7-2 and TRBJ2-5, with D perhaps TRBD1 (6 bases). CDR3 length: 15 amino acids. Germline lookup yields CDR1 SGHTA and CDR2 FQGNSA. V was shortened by 5 bases and J by 9 bases, with 22 bases between the two germline ends. CDR3 loop: CASSPRQVPGLAQYF. The CDR3 DNA sequence: TGTGCCAGCAGCCCAAGACAGGTCCCAGGTCTGGCCCAGTACTTC.

The genes are TRBV20-1 and TRBJ2-7; D gene ambiguous. The germline gives CDR1 DFQATT, CDR2 SNEGSKA (reference sequence). Between the trimmed V and J ends, which lost 4 bases and 2 bases, there was a span of 6 bases. CDR3 length equals 11 residues. CDR3 region: CSATLTYEQYF. For the CDR3, the DNA is TGCAGTGCTACTTTAACCTACGAGCAGTACTTC.